The present entry profiles one TCR beta chain with its context. The investigators amplified TCR beta CDR3 regions from RNA transcripts. An initial round of RT-PCR targeting the TCR CDR3 relied on the HTBI primer set. From the multiplex PCR reads, TCRdb called clonotypes with MiXCR, one entry per CDR3 protein. The data contain 300,000 or so distinct CDR3 sequences, roughly 23% of them singletons. This sample is part of a study of T cells in Graves' hyperthyroidism and ophthalmopathy. Patients counted as stable if ophthalmopathy did not develop within 18 months. Fresh 10 ml peripheral blood yielded PBMCs. The sample consisted of blood. The TCR originated in a woman aged 45-65 years with Graves' hyperthyroidism.

The CDR3 sequence: CASSFSRGFRYNSPLHF. CDR3 nucleotides: TGTGCCAGCAGCTTCTCGAGGGGGTTCCGGTATAATTCACCCCTCCACTTT. The rearrangement uses TRBV7-8 and TRBJ1-6, with a weak D call TRBD1 (6 bases). The CDR3 covers 17 residues. Trimming shortened V by 3 bases and J by 4 bases, and 16 bases separated the two germline ends. Germline assignment: CDR1 SGHVS and CDR2 FQNEAQ.